Listed below are T cell receptor beta chains from one sample, sequenced in a study of molecular identifiers for immune sequencing clone quantification. TCRdb independently ran MiXCR on the PCR reads; one entry per CDR3 protein. Of about 630,000 distinct CDR3 sequences detected, around 25% appear once; the ten largest clones hold 0.75% to 0.8%. The sample taken for sequencing was naive CD8+ T cells from blood, with Jurkat cell RNA spiked in. The receptors derive from a human donor in good health. Some libraries in this study had Jurkat cell RNA spiked in. CDR3s include the opening cysteine and the closing phenylalanine or tryptophan. Each record gives: J gene, V gene, clone size, D gene, CDR3 DNA, CDR3 protein. D genes are given only for firm matches. A row's size may be missing; if present it is once, few, many or a size class.

>TRBJ2-3|TRBV4-1|many|TRBD2
TGCGCCAGCAGGAACAACGGGGGGGCCGGGCCAGATACGCAGTATTTT
CASRNNGGAGPDTQYF
>TRBJ2-5|TRBV6-2/TRBV6-3|.|.
TGTGCCAGCAGTTACGGGCCGGGAGAGTACTTC
CASSYGPGEYF
>TRBJ2-3|TRBV20-1|few|TRBD2
TGCAGTGCTAGAGATCCGGATTCACTAGCGGGGGGGTCTTTTGGAGATACGCAGTATTTT
CSARDPDSLAGGSFGDTQYF
>TRBJ2-3|TRBV12-5|.|TRBD2
TGTGCTAGTGGTTTTAACCTAGCGGGGCCCACAGATACGCAGTATTTT
CASGFNLAGPTDTQYF
>TRBJ1-1|TRBV12-5|many|.
TGTGCTAGTGGTTTGGGTAGTGAAGCTTTCTTT
CASGLGSEAFF
>TRBJ2-4|TRBV19|many|.
TGTGCCAGTAGTATAGGAAAAGGGCGACTAAACATTCAGTACTTC
CASSIGKGRLNIQYF
>TRBJ2-7|TRBV27|few|.
TGTGCCAGCAGTTCATTACCCCTCTACGAGCAGTACTTC
CASSSLPLYEQYF
>TRBJ2-7|TRBV27|many|.
TGTGCCAGTAGCTTCGGGCTGACCTACGAGCAGTACTTC
CASSFGLTYEQYF
>TRBJ2-5|TRBV20-1|many|.
TGTCCCGTAGGGGGGGACCAAGAGACCCAGTACTTC
CPVGGDQETQYF
>TRBJ2-1|TRBV10-3|.|.
TGTGCCGTCAGTGAGTCGATGAGAGGGTCCTACAATGAGCAGTTCTTC
CAVSESMRGSYNEQFF
>TRBJ1-1|TRBV9|many|TRBD1
TGTGCCAGCAGCGTAGGGTTGACAGGGGCATTTGATGAAGCTTTCTTT
CASSVGLTGAFDEAFF
>TRBJ2-5|TRBV6-1|few|TRBD2
TGTGCCAGCAGTAAACTAGCGGGGGGCCGCCAAGAGACCCAGTACTTC
CASSKLAGGRQETQYF
>TRBJ2-5|TRBV19|.|.
TGTGCCAGTATCGGCCAGAACCAAGAGACCCAGTACTTC
CASIGQNQETQYF
>TRBJ2-5|TRBV6-5|.|.
TGTGCCAGCAGTTACTCGACAGAAGAGACCCAGTACTTC
CASSYSTEETQYF
>TRBJ2-2|TRBV30|.|.
TGTGCCTGCAGGACAGTCCCGAACACCGGGGAGCTGTTTTTT
CACRTVPNTGELFF
>TRBJ1-1|TRBV4-3|few|.
TGCGCCAGCAGCCAAGATTTGTATATAGCCTCGAACACTGAAGCTTTCTTT
CASSQDLYIASNTEAFF
>TRBJ2-3|TRBV2|many|TRBD2
TGTGCCAGCAGTGAACCAGGTAGCGGGGCCGACAGAGATACGCAGTATTTT
CASSEPGSGADRDTQYF
>TRBJ1-3|TRBV5-6|few|.
TGTGCCAGCAGCTGGACAGTTTCTGGAAACACCATATATTTT
CASSWTVSGNTIYF
>TRBJ2-3|TRBV5-5|many|TRBD2
TGTGCCAGCAGCTCCGGGAGGCTGGGGACAGATACGCAGTATTTT
CASSSGRLGTDTQYF
>TRBJ2-3|TRBV15|many|TRBD1
TGTGCCACCAGCAGAAGCCCGGGACAGGGGCCACCGGATACGCAGTATTTT
CATSRSPGQGPPDTQYF
>TRBJ2-7|TRBV12-3/TRBV12-4|few|.
TGTGCCAGCAGTTTCGGCCTTGGCCGAGTCGAGCAGTACTTC
CASSFGLGRVEQYF
>TRBJ2-7|TRBV29-1|.|.
TGCAGCGTGTTGGGTAGGGCAACCCACGAGCAGTACTTC
CSVLGRATHEQYF
>TRBJ2-2|TRBV7-9|many|.
TGTGCCAGCAGCTTATTTGTCCGGGACCCCGGGGAGCTGTTTTTT
CASSLFVRDPGELFF
>TRBJ2-3|TRBV11-2|many|.
TGTGCCAGCACCCGTTGGGATACGCAGTATTTT
CASTRWDTQYF
>TRBJ1-6|TRBV27|.|TRBD1
TGTGCCAGCAGTTCCGACAGGGTTGGATCCTATAATTCACCCCTCCACTTT
CASSSDRVGSYNSPLHF
>TRBJ2-5|TRBV6-1|many|.
TGTGCCAGCAGTGAATGGGGCACGGAGACCCAGTACTTC
CASSEWGTETQYF